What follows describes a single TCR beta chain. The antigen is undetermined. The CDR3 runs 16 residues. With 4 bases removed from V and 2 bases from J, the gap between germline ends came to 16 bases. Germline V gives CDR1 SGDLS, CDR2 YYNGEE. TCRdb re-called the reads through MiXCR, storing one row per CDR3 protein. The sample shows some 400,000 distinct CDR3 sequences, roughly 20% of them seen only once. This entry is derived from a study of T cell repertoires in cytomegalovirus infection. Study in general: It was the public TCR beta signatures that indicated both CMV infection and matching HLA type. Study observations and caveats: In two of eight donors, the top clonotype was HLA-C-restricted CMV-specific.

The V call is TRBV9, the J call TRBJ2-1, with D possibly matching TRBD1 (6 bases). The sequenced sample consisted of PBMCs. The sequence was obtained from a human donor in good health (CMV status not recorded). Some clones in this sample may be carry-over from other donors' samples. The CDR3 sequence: CASSHLGQPPYNEQFF. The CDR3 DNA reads TGTGCCAGCAGCCACCTGGGACAACCACCCTACAATGAGCAGTTCTTC. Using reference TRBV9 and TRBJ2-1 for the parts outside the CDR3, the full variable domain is DSGVTQTPKHLITATGQRVTLRCSPRSGDLSVYWYQQSLDQGLQFLIQYYNGEERAKGNILERFSAQQFPDLHSELNLSSLELGDSALYFCASSHLGQPPYNEQFFGPGTRLTVL.